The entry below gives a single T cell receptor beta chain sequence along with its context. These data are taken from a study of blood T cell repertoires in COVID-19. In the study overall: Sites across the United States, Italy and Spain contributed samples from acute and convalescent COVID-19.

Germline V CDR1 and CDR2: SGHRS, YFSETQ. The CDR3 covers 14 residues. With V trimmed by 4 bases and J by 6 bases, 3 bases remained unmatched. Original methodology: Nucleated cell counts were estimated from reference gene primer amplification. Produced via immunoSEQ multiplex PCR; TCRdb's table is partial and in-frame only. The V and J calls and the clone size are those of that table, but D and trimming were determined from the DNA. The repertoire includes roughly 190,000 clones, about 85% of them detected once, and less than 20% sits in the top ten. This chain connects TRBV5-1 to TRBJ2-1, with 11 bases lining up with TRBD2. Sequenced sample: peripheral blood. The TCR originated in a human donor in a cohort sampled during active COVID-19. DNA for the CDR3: TGCGCCAGCAGCCCGGGACTAGCGGTCAATGAGCAGTTCTTC. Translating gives CASSPGLAVNEQFF.